The table lists the clone carrying this T cell receptor beta chain with a count of one. The antigen is not known. Indicated treatment: roughly 10-day PBMC culture with coronavirus spike peptide pools or control peptides (ViraFEST assay). Replacement of half the medium with fresh IL-2 medium took place on days 3 and 7. These data come from a study of vaccination and CD4 T cells after COVID-19. Study-level information: Overlapping spike peptides from SARS-CoV-2, HCoV-NL63, HCoV-OC43 and HCoV-229E served to stimulate the cells.

Trimming stripped 4 bases from V and 7 bases from J, with 19 bases between. The CDR3 covers 15 residues. Germline assignment: CDR1 LNHDA and CDR2 SQIVND (reference sequence). The Oncomine TCR Beta short-read assay generated sequence data from the DNA of cultured CD4+ T cells. Investigators obtained genomic DNA by extraction from cultured CD4+ T cells. TCRdb fed the PCR reads into MiXCR, producing one record per CDR3 protein. Of under 15,000 distinct CDR3 sequences in the sample, roughly two thirds were seen once. Sequenced input: CD4+ T cells from blood, cultured in vitro. V and J are TRBV19 and TRBJ1-2, with D possibly matching TRBD1 (6 bases). This receptor was taken from a human donor who had recovered from COVID-19. The CDR3 here is CASSSDGGRSTGYTF. The CDR3 nucleotides are TGTGCCAGTAGTAGCGACGGGGGGCGGTCTACTGGCTACACCTTC.